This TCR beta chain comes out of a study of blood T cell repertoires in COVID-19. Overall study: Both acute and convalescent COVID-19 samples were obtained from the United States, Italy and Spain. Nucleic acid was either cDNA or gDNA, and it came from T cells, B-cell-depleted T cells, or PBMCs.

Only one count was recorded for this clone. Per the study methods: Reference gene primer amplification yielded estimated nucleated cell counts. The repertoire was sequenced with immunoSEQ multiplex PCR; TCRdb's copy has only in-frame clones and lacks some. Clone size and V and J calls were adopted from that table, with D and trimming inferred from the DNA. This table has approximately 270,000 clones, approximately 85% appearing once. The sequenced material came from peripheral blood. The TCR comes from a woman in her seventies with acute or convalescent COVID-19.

The DNA of the CDR3 is TGCGCCAGCAGCCAAGGGCATTTAGGACAGGGGCAGACTTTCTTT. It specifies CASSQGHLGQGQTFF. The chain has TRBV4-1 and TRBJ1-1, with TRBD1 identical over 9 bases. This CDR3 has 15 amino acids. The germline gives CDR1 MGHRA, CDR2 YSYEKL. V lost 1 base to trimming and J lost 12 bases; unmatched junction nucleotides: 12.